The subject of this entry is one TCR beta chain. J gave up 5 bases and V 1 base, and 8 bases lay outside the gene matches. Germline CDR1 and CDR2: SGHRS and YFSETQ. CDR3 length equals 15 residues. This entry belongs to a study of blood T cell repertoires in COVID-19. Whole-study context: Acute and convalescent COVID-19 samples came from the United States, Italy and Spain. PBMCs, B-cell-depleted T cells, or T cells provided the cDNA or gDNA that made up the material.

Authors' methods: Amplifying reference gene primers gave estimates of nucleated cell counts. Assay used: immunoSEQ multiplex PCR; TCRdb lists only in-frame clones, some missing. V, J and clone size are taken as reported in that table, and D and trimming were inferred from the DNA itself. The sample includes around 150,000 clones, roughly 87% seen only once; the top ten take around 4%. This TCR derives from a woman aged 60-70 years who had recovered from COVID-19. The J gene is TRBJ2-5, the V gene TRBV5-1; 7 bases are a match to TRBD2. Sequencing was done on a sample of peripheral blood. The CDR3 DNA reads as TGCGCCAGCAGCTTGAGTGGGGAAGCGGGGGAGACCCAGTACTTC. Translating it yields CASSLSGEAGETQYF.